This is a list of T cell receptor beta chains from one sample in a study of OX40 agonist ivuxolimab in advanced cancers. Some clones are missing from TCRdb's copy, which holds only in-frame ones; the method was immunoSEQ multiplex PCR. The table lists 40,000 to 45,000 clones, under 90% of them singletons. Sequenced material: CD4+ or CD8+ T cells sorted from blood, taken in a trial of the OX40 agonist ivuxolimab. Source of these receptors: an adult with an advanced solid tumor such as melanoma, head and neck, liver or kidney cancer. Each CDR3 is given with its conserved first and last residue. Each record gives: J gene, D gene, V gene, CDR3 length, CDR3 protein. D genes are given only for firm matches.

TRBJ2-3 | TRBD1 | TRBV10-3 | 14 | CAISRDRESDTQYF
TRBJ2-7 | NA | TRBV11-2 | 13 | CASSGTGLGEQYF
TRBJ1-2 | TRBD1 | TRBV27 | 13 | CASSYRGGNGYTF
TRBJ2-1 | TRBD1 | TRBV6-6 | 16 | CASRPALDRGYNEQFF
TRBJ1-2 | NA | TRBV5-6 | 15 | CASSLVDGAVGGYTF
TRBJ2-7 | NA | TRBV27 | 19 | CASSLSVIQRSRRSYEQYF
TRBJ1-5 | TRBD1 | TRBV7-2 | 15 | CASSGVTGGSQPQHF
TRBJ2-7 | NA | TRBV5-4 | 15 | CASTLAGVIGNEQYF
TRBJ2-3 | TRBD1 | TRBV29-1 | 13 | CSVAGQGTDTQYF
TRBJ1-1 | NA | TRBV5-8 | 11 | CASSLVREAFF
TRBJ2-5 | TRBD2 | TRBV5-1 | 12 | CASSPGGETQYF
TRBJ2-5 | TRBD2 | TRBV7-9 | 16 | CASSSGTSGRLETQYF
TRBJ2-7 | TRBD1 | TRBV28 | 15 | CASSLLWTGNYEQYF
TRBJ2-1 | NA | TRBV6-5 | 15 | CASSQGLMPGDEQFF
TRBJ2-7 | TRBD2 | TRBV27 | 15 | CASSPGLAGSYEQYF
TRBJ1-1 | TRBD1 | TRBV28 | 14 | CATQDRGPNTEAFF
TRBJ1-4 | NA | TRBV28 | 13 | CASSTTPPWRLFF
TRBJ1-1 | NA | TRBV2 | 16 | CASSEGAGLGETEAFF
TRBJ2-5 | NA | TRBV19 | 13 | CASSRGVRETQYF
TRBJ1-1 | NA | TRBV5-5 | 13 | CASSLGGNTEAFF
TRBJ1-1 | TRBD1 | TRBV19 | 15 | CASGVGTGGFTEAFF
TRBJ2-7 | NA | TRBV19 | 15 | CASSTPGGGSYEQYF
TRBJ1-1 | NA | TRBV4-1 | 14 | CASSQDNRNTEAFF
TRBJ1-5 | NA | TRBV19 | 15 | CASSMGLLGTQPQHF
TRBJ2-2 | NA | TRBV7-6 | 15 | CASSLASANTGELFF
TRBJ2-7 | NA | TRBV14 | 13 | CASSQVKGGQQYF
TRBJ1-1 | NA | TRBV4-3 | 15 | CASSHPPGGSAEAFF
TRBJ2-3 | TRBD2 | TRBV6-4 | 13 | CASGEGHTDTQYF
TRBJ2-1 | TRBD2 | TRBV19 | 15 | CASSDLAGGPDEQFF